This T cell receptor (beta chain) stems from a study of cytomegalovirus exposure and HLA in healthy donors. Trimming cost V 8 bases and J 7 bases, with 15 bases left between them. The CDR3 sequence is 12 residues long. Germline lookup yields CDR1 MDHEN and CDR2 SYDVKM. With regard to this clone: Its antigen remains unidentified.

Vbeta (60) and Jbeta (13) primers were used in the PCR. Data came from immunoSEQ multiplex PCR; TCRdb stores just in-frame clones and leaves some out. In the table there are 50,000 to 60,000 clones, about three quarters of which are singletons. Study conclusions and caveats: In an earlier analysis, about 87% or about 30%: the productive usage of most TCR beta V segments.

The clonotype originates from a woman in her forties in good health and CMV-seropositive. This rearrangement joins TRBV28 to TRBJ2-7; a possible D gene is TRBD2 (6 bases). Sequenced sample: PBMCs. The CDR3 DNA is TGTGCCAGCCGGAGGGATCGGGAAGAGCAGTACTTC. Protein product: CASRRDREEQYF.